This is a list of T cell receptor beta chains from one sample in a study of blood T cell repertoires in COVID-19. Clones were sequenced by immunoSEQ multiplex PCR, and TCRdb holds only the in-frame ones, with some missing. Of 60,000 to 65,000 clones listed, nearly 90% are singletons. Sequencing was carried out using peripheral blood. The origin of the receptors is a man aged 45-65 years with active COVID-19. CDR3s include the opening cysteine and the closing phenylalanine or tryptophan. Clone size is given for some rows only: seen once, a few or many times, or a class if the clone is expanded.

clone_size j_call v_call cdr3_aa
- TRBJ1-5 TRBV4-2 CASSQAGGNQPQHF
- TRBJ2-5 TRBV5-1 CASSDDSWAQYF
- TRBJ1-3 TRBV7-2 CASSLDSLTGNTIYF
- TRBJ1-2 TRBV7-2 CASSPDTGGFYGYTF
- TRBJ2-7 TRBV5-1 CASSGSSGLAEQYF
- TRBJ1-1 TRBV21-1 CASSTQGAGPEELYEAFF
- TRBJ1-1 TRBV6-5 CASSADRRREAFF
- TRBJ2-1 TRBV6-5 CARRYRGLNNEQFF
- TRBJ2-1 TRBV29-1 CSGGGYNEQFF
- TRBJ2-5 TRBV7-9 CASRGAGETQYF
- TRBJ2-7 TRBV13 CASSWSGTGTTYEQYF
- TRBJ2-5 TRBV9 CASSVSSGGRETQYF
- TRBJ1-6 TRBV3-1/TRBV3-2 CASSQVRGSPLHF
few TRBJ2-2 TRBV9 CASGLAATGELFF
once TRBJ1-6 TRBV2 CASSVRTGANSPLHF
- TRBJ2-7 TRBV6-5 CASSSRDRVNYEQYF
- TRBJ1-5 TRBV20-1 CSASFQGGNQPQHF
- TRBJ2-7 TRBV5-6 CASSLVAGGIYEQYF
- TRBJ2-5 TRBV7-8 CASSLGTLRHRREETQYF
- TRBJ2-1 TRBV7-2 CASSLFGGEQFF
- TRBJ2-1 TRBV6-5 CASTGLAGGTLSRFF
- TRBJ2-3 TRBV24-1 CATSDRPGGTDTQYF
- TRBJ2-1 TRBV19 CASNEGYGEQFF
- TRBJ2-7 TRBV15 CATSRTTQGVDEQYF
- TRBJ2-2 TRBV7-9 CARTGGSAGELFF
- TRBJ1-1 TRBV15 CATSRGDSRTEAFF
- TRBJ1-1 TRBV21-1 CASSNRDRGPTEAFF